This T cell receptor (beta chain) stems from a study of cytomegalovirus exposure and HLA in healthy donors. Assay used: immunoSEQ multiplex PCR; TCRdb lists only in-frame clones, some missing. The sample includes approximately 88,000 clones, approximately 84% of them seen just once. Turning to this clone: Sequence at one end of the junction differs from germline and may be a read error.

The TCR sequence derives from a young woman in good health and CMV-seropositive. The sequenced material came from PBMCs.

The CDR3 nucleotides are TGCGCCAGCAGCTTGGGCTCCCCACAAGAGACACAGTACTTC. Residues: CASSLGSPQETQYF. The genes are TRBV5-1 and TRBJ2-5; D is unresolved. CDR1 is SGHRS and CDR2 is YFSETQ in the germline V gene. CDR3 size: 14 residues.